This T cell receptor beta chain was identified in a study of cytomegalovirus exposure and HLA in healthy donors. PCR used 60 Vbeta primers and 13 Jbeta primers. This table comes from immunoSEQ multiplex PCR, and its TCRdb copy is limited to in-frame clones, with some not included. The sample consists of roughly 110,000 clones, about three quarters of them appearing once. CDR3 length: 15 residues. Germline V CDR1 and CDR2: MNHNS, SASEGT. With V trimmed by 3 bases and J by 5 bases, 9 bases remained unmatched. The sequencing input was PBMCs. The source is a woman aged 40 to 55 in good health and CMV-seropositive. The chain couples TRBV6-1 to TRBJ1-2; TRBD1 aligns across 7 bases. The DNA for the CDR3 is TGTGCCAGCAGTGATCAAGGACAGGTGTATTATGGCTACACCTTC. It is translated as CASSDQGQVYYGYTF.